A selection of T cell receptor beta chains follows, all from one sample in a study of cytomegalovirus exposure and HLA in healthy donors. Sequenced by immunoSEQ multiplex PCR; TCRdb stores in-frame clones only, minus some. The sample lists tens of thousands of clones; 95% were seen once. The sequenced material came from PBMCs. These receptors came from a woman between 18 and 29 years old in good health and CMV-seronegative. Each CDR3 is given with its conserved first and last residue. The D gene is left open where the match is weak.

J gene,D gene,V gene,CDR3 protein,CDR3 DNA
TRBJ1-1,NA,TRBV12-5,CASGLYGNTEAFF,TGTGCTAGTGGTTTGTACGGGAACACTGAAGCTTTCTTT
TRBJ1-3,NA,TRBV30,CAWTLNQGKGNTIYF,TGTGCCTGGACCCTGAACCAGGGGAAAGGAAACACCATATATTTT
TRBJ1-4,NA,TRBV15,CATSSLGASTNEKLFF,TGTGCCACCAGCAGTTTGGGGGCATCAACTAATGAAAAACTGTTTTTT
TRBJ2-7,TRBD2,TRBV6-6,CASRTSDGRAYEQYF,TGTGCCAGCAGAACCTCCGACGGGAGGGCCTACGAGCAGTACTTC
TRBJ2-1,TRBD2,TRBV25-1,CASSLRGVLPGEQFF,TGTGCCAGCAGCCTGCGGGGGGTCCTCCCCGGGGAGCAGTTCTTC
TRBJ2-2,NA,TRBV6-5,CASSPGAPDTGELFF,TGTGCCAGCAGTCCAGGGGCCCCGGACACCGGGGAGCTGTTTTTT
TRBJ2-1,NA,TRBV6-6,CASNQLVNEQFF,TGTGCCAGCAACCAACTAGTGAATGAGCAGTTCTTC
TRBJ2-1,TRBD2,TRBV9,CASSGLADEQFF,TGTGCCAGCAGCGGACTAGCCGATGAGCAGTTCTTC
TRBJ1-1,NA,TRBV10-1,CASSGSAARNTEAFF,TGCGCCAGCAGTGGTAGTGCAGCGAGGAACACTGAAGCTTTCTTT
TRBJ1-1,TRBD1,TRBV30,CAWASFGTGGSGEAFF,TGTGCCTGGGCCTCTTTTGGGACAGGGGGCTCCGGTGAAGCTTTCTTT
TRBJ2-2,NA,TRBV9,CASSAQGAGELFF,TGTGCCAGCAGCGCACAGGGTGCCGGGGAGCTGTTTTTT
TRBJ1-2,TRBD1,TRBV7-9,CASSGRPGQGAMGHGYTF,TGTGCCAGCAGCGGACGTCCGGGACAGGGGGCGATGGGCCATGGCTACACCTTC
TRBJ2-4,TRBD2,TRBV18,CASSPHRGDIQYF,TGTGCCAGCTCACCGCACCGGGGGGACATTCAGTACTTC
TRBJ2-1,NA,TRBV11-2,CASSFEGGGHNEQFF,TGTGCCAGCAGCTTTGAGGGGGGGGGTCACAATGAGCAGTTCTTC
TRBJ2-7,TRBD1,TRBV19,CASSTQGTLSSYEQYF,TGTGCCAGTAGTACACAGGGGACCCTTAGCTCCTACGAGCAGTACTTC
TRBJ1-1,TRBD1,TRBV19,CASSIDPDRQGLWNTEAFF,TGTGCCAGTAGTATAGATCCTGACCGACAGGGATTATGGAATACTGAAGCTTTCTTT
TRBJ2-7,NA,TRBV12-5,CASGPKQGYEQYF,TGTGCTAGTGGACCGAAACAGGGCTACGAGCAGTACTTC
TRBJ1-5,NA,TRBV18,CASSPDGQPQHF,TGTGCCAGCTCACCAGACGGGCAGCCCCAGCATTTT
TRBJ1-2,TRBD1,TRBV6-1,CASSEWAGQGADGYTF,TGTGCCAGCAGTGAGTGGGCCGGACAGGGGGCGGATGGCTACACCTTC
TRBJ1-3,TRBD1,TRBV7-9,CASSLAEGAGNTIYF,TGTGCCAGCAGCTTAGCGGAGGGGGCCGGAAACACCATATATTTT
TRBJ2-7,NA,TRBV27,CASTLTGTSSYEQYF,TGTGCCAGCACCCTGACCGGGACTTCATCCTACGAGCAGTACTTC
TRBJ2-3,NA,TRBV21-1,CASSRRERTDTQYF,TGTGCCAGCAGCAGGCGGGAGAGGACAGATACGCAGTATTTT
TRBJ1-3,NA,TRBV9,CASSPRQSSGNTIYF,TGTGCCAGCAGCCCCCGACAGAGCTCTGGAAACACCATATATTTT
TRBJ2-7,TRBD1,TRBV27,CASSRAGQGPYEQYF,TGTGCCAGCAGTCGGGCGGGACAGGGCCCCTACGAGCAGTACTTC
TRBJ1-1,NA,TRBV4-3,CASSQESGGVGAFF,TGCGCCAGCAGCCAAGAATCAGGAGGGGTGGGAGCTTTCTTT